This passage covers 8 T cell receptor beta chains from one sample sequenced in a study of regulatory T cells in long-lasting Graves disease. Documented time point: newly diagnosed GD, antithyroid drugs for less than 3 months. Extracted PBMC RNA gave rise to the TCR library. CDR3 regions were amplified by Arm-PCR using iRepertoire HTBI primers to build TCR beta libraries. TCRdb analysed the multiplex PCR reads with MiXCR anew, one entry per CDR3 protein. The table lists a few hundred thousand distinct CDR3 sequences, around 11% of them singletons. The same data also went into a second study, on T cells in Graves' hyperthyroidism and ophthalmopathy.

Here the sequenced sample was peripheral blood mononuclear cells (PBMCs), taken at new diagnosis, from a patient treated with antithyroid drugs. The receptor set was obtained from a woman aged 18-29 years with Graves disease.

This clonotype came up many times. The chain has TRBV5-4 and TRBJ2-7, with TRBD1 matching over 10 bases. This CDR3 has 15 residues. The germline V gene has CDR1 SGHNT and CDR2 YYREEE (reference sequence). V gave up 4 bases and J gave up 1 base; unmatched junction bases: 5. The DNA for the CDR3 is TGTGCCAGCAGCCCCGACAGGGGGCGATCCTACGAGCAGTACGTC. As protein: CASSPDRGRSYEQYV.

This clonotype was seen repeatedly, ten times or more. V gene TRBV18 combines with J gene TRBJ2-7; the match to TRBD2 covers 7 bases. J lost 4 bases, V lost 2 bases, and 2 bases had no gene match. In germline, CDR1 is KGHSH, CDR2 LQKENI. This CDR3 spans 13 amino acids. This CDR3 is CASSPAGEYEQYF. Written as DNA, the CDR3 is TGTGCCAGCTCACCAGCGGGAGAGTACGAGCAGTACTTC.

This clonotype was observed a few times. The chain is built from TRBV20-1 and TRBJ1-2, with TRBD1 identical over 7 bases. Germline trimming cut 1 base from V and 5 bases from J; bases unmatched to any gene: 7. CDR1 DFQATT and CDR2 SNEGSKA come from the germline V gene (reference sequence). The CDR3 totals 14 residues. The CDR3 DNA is TGCAGTGCTAGAGTCTATGACAGGGAGTATGGCTACACCTTC. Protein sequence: CSARVYDREYGYTF.

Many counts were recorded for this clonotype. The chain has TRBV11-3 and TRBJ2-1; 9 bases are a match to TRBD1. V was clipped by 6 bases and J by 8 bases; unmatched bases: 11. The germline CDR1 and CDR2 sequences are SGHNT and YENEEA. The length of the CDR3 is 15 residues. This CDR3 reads CASSSLGQGFDEQFF. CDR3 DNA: TGTGCCAGCAGTTCCCTTGGACAGGGGTTTGATGAGCAGTTCTTC.

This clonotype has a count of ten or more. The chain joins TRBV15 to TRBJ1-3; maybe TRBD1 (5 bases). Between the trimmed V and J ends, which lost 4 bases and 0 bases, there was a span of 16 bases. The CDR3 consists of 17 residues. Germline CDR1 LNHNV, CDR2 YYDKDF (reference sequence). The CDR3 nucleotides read TGTGCCACCAGCACGCTACAGGAAGGGTTCTCTGGAAACACCATATATTTT. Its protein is CATSTLQEGFSGNTIYF.

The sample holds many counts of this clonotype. DNA of the CDR3: TGCAGTGCTACGGACGGTTGGAGTTCTAACACTGAAGCTTTCTTT. This sequence encodes CSATDGWSSNTEAFF. The chain combines TRBV20-1 with TRBJ1-1; D ambiguous. Germline lookup yields CDR1 DFQATT and CDR2 SNEGSKA (reference sequence). V shed 4 bases and J shed 2 bases, with 17 bases lying between them. This CDR3 region has 15 residues.

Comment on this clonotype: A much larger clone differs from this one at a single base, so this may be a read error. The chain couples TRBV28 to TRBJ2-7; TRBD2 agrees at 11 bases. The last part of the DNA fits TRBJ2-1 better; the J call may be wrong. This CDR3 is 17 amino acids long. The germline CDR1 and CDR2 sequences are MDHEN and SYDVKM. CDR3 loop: CASAGTSGLGSYDEQFF. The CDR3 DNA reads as TGTGCCAGCGCCGGGACTAGCGGTCTTGGCTCCTACGATGAGCAGTTCTTC.

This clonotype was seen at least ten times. In nucleotides, the CDR3 is TGTGCCAGCAGTGAAGGACAGCGAGCTAACTATGGCTACACCTTC. Translating gives CASSEGQRANYGYTF. V gene TRBV12-3 or TRBV12-4 combines with J gene TRBJ1-2; weak D call: TRBD1 (6 bases). The CDR3 extends over 15 amino acids. V dropped 5 bases and J dropped 0 bases, with 13 bases sitting between them.